The 27 T cell receptor beta chains below come from one sample, sequenced in a study of T cells in Graves' hyperthyroidism and ophthalmopathy. RNA transcripts provided the source from which TCR beta CDR3 regions were amplified. The HTBI primer set served for first-round RT-PCR of the TCR CDR3. TCRdb processed the multiplex PCR reads anew with MiXCR; each CDR3 protein has one entry. The data hold about 290,000 distinct CDR3 sequences, with approximately 14% observed a single time. Input material: blood. Source of these receptors: a woman aged 35 to 49 with Graves' hyperthyroidism.

This clonotype was observed many times. V usage is TRBV6-1 and J usage is TRBJ2-1, with unresolved D. Germline lookup yields CDR1 MNHNS and CDR2 SASEGT. V was cut by 4 bases and J by 8 bases, with 6 bases left in between. The CDR3 runs to 11 residues. CDR3 sequence (DNA): TGTGCCAGCAGTGTGGGATATGAGCAGTTCTTC. It translates to CASSVGYEQFF.

This clonotype was recorded a few times. V is TRBV7-8 and J is TRBJ1-2; TRBD1 matches 8 bases. Germline lookup yields CDR1 SGHVS and CDR2 FQNEAQ. The CDR3 is made up of 16 amino acids. The J segment lost 4 bases and the V segment lost 6 bases, leaving 13 bases of the junction unmatched. The CDR3 is CASRNGGRTGGYGYTF. CDR3 in DNA: TGTGCCAGCAGGAACGGAGGTCGTACAGGGGGCTATGGCTACACCTTC.

This clonotype has only a few counts. The CDR3 loop is CSARNPDAGAGETQYF. The CDR3 nucleotides read TGCAGTGCTAGAAACCCGGACGCGGGGGCGGGAGAGACCCAGTACTTC. This chain uses TRBV20-1 with TRBJ2-5; possible D gene TRBD2, 7 bases. V gave up 2 bases and J gave up 4 bases, with 20 bases separating them. This CDR3 contains 16 residues. Per germline, CDR1 DFQATT and CDR2 SNEGSKA (reference sequence).

The table lists this clonotype with many counts. The chain employs TRBV27 and TRBJ1-6; 8 bases are shared with TRBD1. V lost 5 bases to trimming and J lost 9 bases; unmatched junction nucleotides: 9. Germline assignment: CDR1 MNHEY and CDR2 SMNVEV (reference sequence). This CDR3 has 15 amino acids. The CDR3 spells CASSRPGQDGSPLHF. As DNA, the CDR3 is TGTGCCAGCAGTAGACCGGGACAGGATGGTTCACCCCTCCACTTT.

The chain recombines TRBV5-1 with TRBJ2-7, with a tentative D call TRBD1 (5 bases). The CDR3 contains 13 residues. The V end was cut by 5 bases, the J end by 2 bases, with 11 bases between. Germline V gene lookup returns CDR1 SGHRS and CDR2 YFSETQ. The DNA of the CDR3 is TGCGCCAGCAGTGGGGCGTGGACCTACGAGCAGTACTTC. This gives the protein CASSGAWTYEQYF.

This clonotype has a count of ten or more. The chain links TRBV11-2 to TRBJ2-1; D unclear. The germline V gene has CDR1 SGHAT and CDR2 FQNNGV. The CDR3 length is 17 residues. The V end was cut by 0 bases, the J end by 0 bases, with 12 bases between. This CDR3 is CASSLEILGGSYNEQFF. The CDR3 coding sequence is TGTGCCAGCAGCTTAGAGATTCTGGGTGGCTCCTACAATGAGCAGTTCTTC.

This clonotype occurred many times. The chain uses TRBV10-3 and TRBJ2-7, with D perhaps given as TRBD1 or TRBD2 (5 bases each). V was clipped by 11 bases and J by 2 bases, with 13 bases between them. The CDR3 totals 12 residues. CDR1 is ENHRY, CDR2 SYGVKD, per germline. CDR3 in DNA: TGTGCCGTGGGGACGCCCACCTACGAGCAGTACTTC. Its protein product is CAVGTPTYEQYF.

Many counts were recorded for this clonotype. V usage is TRBV29-1 and J usage is TRBJ2-7; D unresolved. The CDR3 extends over 11 amino acids. The V gene's germline CDR1 is SQVTM and CDR2 ANQGSEA. V was shortened by 4 bases and J by 2 bases, with 6 bases between the two germline ends. This chain's CDR3 is CSVVLTYEQYF. The CDR3 nucleotides are TGCAGCGTTGTACTAACCTACGAGCAGTACTTC.

This clonotype was observed a few times. This sequence joins TRBV15 and TRBJ2-5; 14 bases are shared with TRBD2. The J segment lost 3 bases and the V segment lost 3 bases, leaving 6 bases of the junction unmatched. This CDR3 comprises 17 residues. CDR1 LNHNV and CDR2 YYDKDF come from the germline V gene (reference sequence). CDR3 protein: CATSSGGTSGRKETQYF. CDR3 nucleotide sequence: TGTGCCACCAGCAGTGGGGGGACTAGCGGGAGAAAAGAGACCCAGTACTTC. The full variable domain, its missing parts supplied by reference TRBV15 and TRBJ2-5, is DAMVIQNPRYQVTQFGKPVTLSCSQTLNHNVMYWYQQKSSQAPKLLFHYYDKDFNNEADTPDNFQSRRPNTSFCFLDIRSPGLGDTAMYLCATSSGGTSGRKETQYFGPGTRLLVL.

This clonotype occurred a few times. The chain couples TRBV28 to TRBJ2-7; 12 bases are a match to TRBD1. Germline CDR1 and CDR2: MDHEN and SYDVKM. CDR3 size: 17 residues. V was pared by 1 base and J by 6 bases, with 10 bases of the junction left unmatched. CDR3 sequence (DNA): TGTGCCAGCAGTTTATCTTTATGGGGACAGGGGGCTGCCGAGCAGTACTTC. This sequence encodes CASSLSLWGQGAAEQYF.

This clonotype was observed at least ten times. The chain carries TRBV28 and TRBJ2-7; D is possibly TRBD1 (6 bases). The V and J ends lost 5 bases and 3 bases respectively, with 14 bases between them. Germline CDR1 is MDHEN and CDR2 is SYDVKM. The CDR3 has 14 residues. Here the CDR3 DNA reads TGTGCCAGCAGTGAGGGGGTAACAGACTACGAGCAGTACTTC. Residues: CASSEGVTDYEQYF.

This clonotype was seen at least ten times. The chain couples TRBV6-1 to TRBJ1-5; possibly TRBD1 for D (5 bases). Germline CDR1 MNHNS, CDR2 SASEGT. V was cut by 6 bases and J by 4 bases, with 16 bases left in between. The CDR3 loop spans 15 amino acids. CDR3 in DNA: TGTGCCAGCAGATCTAGACAGATACCTAATCAGCCCCAGCATTTT. Residues: CASRSRQIPNQPQHF.

There are many counts of this clonotype. The chain carries TRBV12-3 or TRBV12-4 and TRBJ2-5; possibly TRBD1 for D (5 bases). Trimming cost V 6 bases and J 4 bases, with 9 bases left between them. The CDR3 spans 12 residues. The CDR3, as DNA: TGTGCCAGCAGGATAAGGGGAGAGACCCAGTACTTC. Translating gives CASRIRGETQYF.

This clonotype has ten or more counts. The chain uses TRBV5-1 and TRBJ1-4; a weak D match, TRBD1 (5 bases). CDR1 and CDR2 (germline): SGHRS, YFSETQ. The CDR3 sequence is 15 residues long. Trimming pared 1 base from V and 4 bases from J, leaving 11 bases between. The CDR3, as DNA: TGCGCCAGCAGCTTGCCGGGACGGAATAATGAAAAACTGTTTTTT. Protein: CASSLPGRNNEKLFF.

J is TRBJ1-2 and V is TRBV28; 7 positions match TRBD1. V lost 7 bases and J lost 2; bases outside the gene matches: 10. The germline V gene encodes CDR1 MDHEN and CDR2 SYDVKM. The CDR3 extends over 15 amino acids. CDR3 protein: CASKPGGMRNYGYTF. The CDR3 nucleotides are TGTGCCAGCAAACCAGGGGGGATGAGGAACTATGGCTACACCTTC.

This clonotype was counted many times. V is TRBV6-2 or TRBV6-3 and J is TRBJ2-7; TRBD1 or TRBD2 may be the D gene (5 bases each). This CDR3 comprises 16 residues. Germline loops: CDR1 MNHEY, CDR2 SVGEGT. The V end was cut by 4 bases, the J end by 1 base, with 17 bases between. Here the CDR3 DNA reads TGTGCCAGCAGTTCCGCCGGGGCGGGCGCTTCCTACGAGCAGTACTTC. It is translated as CASSSAGAGASYEQYF.

This clonotype appeared a single time. The chain employs TRBV5-5 and TRBJ1-2, with TRBD1 as a possible D gene (5 bases). This CDR3 is 13 amino acids long. V was pared by 4 bases and J by 7 bases, with 14 bases between. CDR1 and CDR2 (germline): SGHKS, YYEKEE (reference sequence). CDR3 amino acids: CASSNAGNGGYTF. CDR3 DNA: TGTGCCAGCAGCAACGCAGGGAACGGTGGCTACACCTTC.

This clonotype has only a few counts. The CDR3: CSAARGGRYEQYF. The DNA of the CDR3 is TGCAGTGCGGCACGCGGGGGGCGATACGAGCAGTACTTC. This chain joins TRBV20-1 and TRBJ2-7, with 8 bases that match TRBD2. With 6 bases clipped from V and 4 bases from J, the junction kept 8 bases outside the gene matches. Germline V gene sequence: CDR1 DFQATT, CDR2 SNEGSKA (reference sequence). CDR3 size: 13 residues.

This clonotype appeared many times. V and J are TRBV28 and TRBJ2-5, with D perhaps given as TRBD1 or TRBD2 (5 bases each). V shed 5 bases and J shed 3 bases, with 16 bases lying between them. The CDR3 sequence is 15 residues long. Germline loops: CDR1 MDHEN, CDR2 SYDVKM. CDR3 sequence (DNA): TGTGCCAGCAGTACCCATGGGGGTCGAAAAGAGACCCAGTACTTC. It codes for CASSTHGGRKETQYF.

There are many counts of this clonotype. CDR3 amino acids: CATGEGGNNEQFF. The CDR3 bases are TGTGCCACGGGTGAAGGCGGGAACAATGAGCAGTTCTTC. This chain links TRBV24-1 with TRBJ2-1; D might be TRBD2 (6 bases). Per the germline V gene, CDR1 is KGHDR and CDR2 is SFDVKD. CDR3 size: 13 residues. V lost 10 bases and J lost 5, with 14 bases in between.

The genes are TRBV20-1 and TRBJ1-5, with 7 positions matching TRBD1. Germline assignment: CDR1 DFQATT and CDR2 SNEGSKA (reference sequence). The CDR3 consists of 12 residues. The CDR3 reads CSTGTAYQPQHF. The CDR3 bases are TGCAGCACCGGGACAGCCTATCAGCCCCAGCATTTT.

The chain uses TRBV11-3 and TRBJ2-1, with unresolved D. The CDR3 runs 14 residues. Germline V CDR1 and CDR2: SGHNT, YENEEA. V was shortened by 0 bases and J by 9 bases, with 12 bases between the two germline ends. CDR3 nucleotide sequence: TGTGCCAGCAGCTTAGATGGGTGGGGTGGTGAGCAGTTCTTC. Translation: CASSLDGWGGEQFF.

This clonotype has more than one count but fewer than ten. DNA for the CDR3: TGTGCCTGTACGGGACTAGCGGGAGATGAGCAGTTCTTC. Its protein product is CACTGLAGDEQFF. V is TRBV30 and J is TRBJ2-1; 14 nucleotides agree with TRBD2. V was clipped by 6 bases and J by 8 bases; unmatched bases: 3. Germline V gene data show CDR1 as GTSNPN and CDR2 as SVGIG (reference sequence). The length of the CDR3 is 13 residues.

As regards this clonotype: A single base separates this from a much larger clone, so it may be a read error. The chain couples TRBV12-3 or TRBV12-4 to TRBJ2-5; TRBD1 or TRBD2 may be the D gene (5 bases each). The CDR3 is made up of 10 amino acids. The CDR3 region is CASSSGRINF. The CDR3 DNA is TGTGCCAGCAGCTCGGGACGGATTAACTTC.

This clonotype was counted ten times or more. In DNA form, the CDR3 reads TGTGCCAGCAGCTTTCAGGGCGGGAACACTGAAGCTTTCTTT. It is translated as CASSFQGGNTEAFF. This chain joins TRBV7-9 and TRBJ1-1, with D tentatively TRBD1 (5 bases). The CDR3 length is 14 residues. The V gene lost 3 bases and the J gene lost 1 base, with 9 bases spanning the gap. Germline CDR1 and CDR2: SEHNR and FQNEAQ (reference sequence).

As for this clonotype: This may be a read error, as it is one base from a much larger clone. The chain uses TRBV30 and TRBJ1-4, with a tentative D call TRBD1 (6 bases). V was clipped by 7 bases and J by 8 bases, with 17 bases between them. The germline V gene encodes CDR1 GTSNPN and CDR2 SVGIG (reference sequence). The CDR3 covers 13 residues. CDR3 protein: CALNGGGGEKLFF. The CDR3 nucleotides are TGTGCCTTGAACGGGGGCGGAGGAGAAAAACTGTTTTTT.

The CDR3 DNA follows: TGTGCCATCAGTGCCCCGTACCAAGAGACCCAGTACTTC. This sequence encodes CAISAPYQETQYF. The genes are TRBV10-3 and TRBJ2-5; D is undetermined. This CDR3 has 13 amino acids. Germline values: CDR1 ENHRY, CDR2 SYGVKD. Trimming removed 4 bases from V and 0 bases from J, with 6 bases in between.